A single sample is the source of the 10 T cell receptor beta chains below, sequenced in a study of CXCR3-negative and CXCR3-positive naive CD8 T cells. For these TCRs, the target antigens are not known. Study observations and caveats: Naive cells with CXCR3 showed TRB CDR3s that were more hydrophobic than those in CXCR3-negative naive cells.

UMI-labeled 5' RACE yielded the TRB cDNA libraries. With the 5' RACE reads reprocessed, TCRdb shows one record per CDR3 protein and no DNA. The sample's table shows about 98,000 distinct CDR3 sequences. Source material: naive CXCR3+ CD8+ T cells from blood. Stated subset: CD45RO-CCR7+CD27+CD95- naive CD8+ T cells expressing CXCR3 (TNR3+). These receptors came from a human donor in good health. Some clones in this sample may be carry-over from other donors' samples.

J is TRBJ2-5 and V is TRBV5-1; the D call from TCRdb, TRBD1, cannot be confirmed without DNA. The CDR3 is 14 residues long. CDR1 is SGHRS and CDR2 is YFSETQ in the germline V gene. The CDR3 reads CASSLGSGAQTQYF.

The rearrangement links TRBV6-5 to TRBJ2-1; the TCRdb D gene call, TRBD1, has no DNA to confirm it. Per germline, CDR1 MNHEY and CDR2 SVGAGI. This CDR3 is built from 15 residues. The CDR3 sequence is CASKEARGTYNEQFF.

The chain uses TRBV9 and TRBJ2-2; there is no DNA to check the TCRdb D call of TRBD2. This CDR3 comprises 18 residues. Germline V CDR1 and CDR2: SGDLS, YYNGEE. CDR3 loop: CASSAWAGGAPNTGELFF.

CDR3 region: CATYTQRDYEQYF. The chain is built from TRBV6-5 and TRBJ2-7; lacking DNA, the TRBD2 call made by TCRdb goes unchecked. The CDR3 sequence is 13 residues long. The germline V gene has CDR1 MNHEY and CDR2 SVGAGI.

The chain couples TRBV25-1 to TRBJ2-1; checking the TCRdb D call of TRBD1 is not possible without DNA. The germline V gene has CDR1 MGHDK and CDR2 SYGVNS. The CDR3 is made up of 16 amino acids. This chain's CDR3 is CASSETWDREYNEQFF.

This sequence joins TRBV5-1 and TRBJ1-1. This CDR3 is built from 14 residues. Germline-derived CDR1 and CDR2 are SGHRS and YFSETQ. The CDR3 sequence: CASSLGALNTEAFF.

V usage is TRBV18 and J usage is TRBJ2-1. The CDR3 length is 13 residues. Germline loops: CDR1 KGHSH, CDR2 LQKENI. The CDR3 here is CASSPPVNNEQFF.

The chain combines TRBV30 with TRBJ2-7; TCRdb's D call, TRBD2, is unchecked because there is no DNA. The germline V gene encodes CDR1 GTSNPN and CDR2 SVGIG (reference sequence). The CDR3 is 15 residues long. The CDR3 reads CAWSEGTAPWDKQYF.

V usage is TRBV6-1 and J usage is TRBJ2-7; TCRdb's D call, TRBD1, is unchecked because there is no DNA. This CDR3 has 14 residues. Germline V gene data show CDR1 as MNHNS and CDR2 as SASEGT. The CDR3 protein is CASSGGTGDYEQYF.

The chain has TRBV30 and TRBJ2-7. Germline V CDR1 and CDR2: GTSNPN, SVGIG (reference sequence). The CDR3 consists of 14 residues. The CDR3 reads CAWSDTSDSYKQYF. Drawing the rest from reference TRBV30 and TRBJ2-7, the complete variable domain is SQTIHQWPATLVQPVGSPLSLECTVEGTSNPNLYWYRQAAGRGLQLLFYSVGIGQISSEVPQNLSASRPQDRQFILSSKKLLLSDSGFYLCAWSDTSDSYKQYFGPGTRLTVT.